This T cell receptor (beta chain) derives from a study of response to subunit inactivated influenza vaccine. Study results and limitations: That few new T cells are recruited by each seasonal influenza vaccination was the authors' suggestion.

Trimming cost V 0 bases and J 9 bases; bases outside gene matches: 5. CDR1 and CDR2 (germline): LGHNA, YNFKEQ. The CDR3 contains 14 residues. TCRdb reprocessed the RT-PCR reads via MiXCR and lists one record per CDR3 protein. The repertoire consists of almost 600,000 distinct CDR3 sequences, with roughly 15% occurring once and the leading ten covering more than 9.5%. This clonotype was counted many times. Its antigen is still unknown. The specimen was PBMCs from blood, collected less than 13 days after vaccination. The J gene is TRBJ2-1, the V gene TRBV4-2; 7 bases are a match to TRBD2. The receptor was derived from a man aged 45-65 years who received an inactivated influenza vaccine. DNA of the CDR3: TGTGCCAGCAGCCAAGATGCGGGAGCGGGTGAGCAGTTCTTC. Translated: CASSQDAGAGEQFF.